These T cell receptor beta chains were read from a single sample in a study of cytomegalovirus exposure and HLA in healthy donors. Assay used: immunoSEQ multiplex PCR; TCRdb lists only in-frame clones, some missing. The sample has 150,000 to 200,000 clones, about 77% seen once. Material for sequencing was PBMCs. These receptors were collected from a female donor in good health and CMV-seronegative. The CDR3 runs from the conserved cysteine through the conserved F or W. The D gene is left open where the match is weak. The listing skips clone size in some rows; elsewhere it reads once, few, many or a size class.

CDR3: CASVTDSRRWRPETETQYF
DNA: TGTGCCAGCGTCACCGACTCCCGCCGTTGGAGGCCCGAAACAGAGACCCAGTACTTC
V: TRBV27
size: -
D: -
J: TRBJ2-5

CDR3: CASRGGGSGANVLTF
DNA: TGTGCCAGCAGGGGCGGGGGGTCCGGGGCCAACGTCCTGACTTTC
V: TRBV2
size: -
D: TRBD2
J: TRBJ2-6

CDR3: CASSKAGTGPCTDTQYF
DNA: TGTGCCAGCAGCAAAGCGGGGACAGGGCCTTGCACAGATACGCAGTATTTT
V: TRBV21-1
size: -
D: -
J: TRBJ2-3

CDR3: CASSYGPADSPLHF
DNA: TGTGCCAGCAGTTACGGGCCTGCCGATTCACCCCTCCACTTT
V: TRBV6-5
size: few
D: -
J: TRBJ1-6

CDR3: CASNRANEQFF
DNA: TGTGCCAGTAACAGGGCGAATGAGCAGTTCTTC
V: TRBV6-6
size: -
D: -
J: TRBJ2-1

CDR3: CASSYHGQGPTDTQYF
DNA: TGCGCCAGCAGTTACCACGGACAGGGACCCACAGATACGCAGTATTTT
V: TRBV5-1
size: -
D: TRBD1
J: TRBJ2-3

CDR3: CASSVDRDNSPLHF
DNA: TGTGCCAGCAGCGTAGACAGGGATAATTCACCCCTCCACTTT
V: TRBV9
size: -
D: -
J: TRBJ1-6

CDR3: CASSFGDRGAYEQYF
DNA: TGTGCCAGCAGCTTCGGCGACAGGGGAGCCTACGAGCAGTACTTC
V: TRBV11-2
size: -
D: TRBD1
J: TRBJ2-7

CDR3: CASSSDRGPGTNEKLFF
DNA: TGTGCCAGCAGCTCGGACAGGGGGCCCGGGACTAATGAAAAACTGTTTTTT
V: TRBV7-2
size: -
D: TRBD1
J: TRBJ1-4

CDR3: CASSWGQGIMNTEAFF
DNA: TGTGCCAGCAGTTGGGGACAGGGTATTATGAACACTGAAGCTTTCTTT
V: TRBV6-6
size: -
D: TRBD1
J: TRBJ1-1

CDR3: CASSFVNTEAFF
DNA: TGTGCCAGCAGCTTCGTGAACACTGAAGCTTTCTTT
V: TRBV7-9
size: -
D: -
J: TRBJ1-1

CDR3: CASYSNPGQRNYGYTF
DNA: TGCGCCAGCTACTCTAATCCGGGACAGCGGAACTATGGCTACACCTTC
V: TRBV10-1
size: -
D: TRBD1
J: TRBJ1-2

CDR3: CASVPTGVHEQYF
DNA: TGTGCCAGCGTCCCGACAGGGGTCCACGAGCAGTACTTC
V: TRBV2
size: -
D: TRBD1
J: TRBJ2-7

CDR3: CASSHTGLAGEAGNEQFF
DNA: TGTGCCAGCAGCCATACAGGACTAGCGGGAGAAGCGGGAAATGAGCAGTTCTTC
V: TRBV4-2
size: -
D: TRBD2
J: TRBJ2-1

CDR3: CASSASTNEKLFF
DNA: TGTGCCAGCAGTGCGTCAACTAATGAAAAGCTGTTTTTT
V: TRBV6-1
size: -
D: -
J: TRBJ1-4

CDR3: CASSKCGKGSHNQPQHF
DNA: TGTGCCAGCAGCAAATGCGGGAAGGGGTCCCACAATCAGCCCCAGCATTTT
V: TRBV21-1
size: once
D: -
J: TRBJ1-5

CDR3: CASRRTGNSNQPQHF
DNA: TGTGCCAGTAGACGGACAGGTAATAGCAATCAGCCCCAGCATTTT
V: TRBV19
size: -
D: TRBD1
J: TRBJ1-5

CDR3: CAISEGSGLNYGYTF
DNA: TGTGCCATCAGTGAGGGGTCAGGGCTTAACTATGGCTACACCTTC
V: TRBV10-3
size: once
D: -
J: TRBJ1-2

CDR3: CASTSLAGETQYF
DNA: TGTGCCAGCACCTCACTAGCGGGAGAGACCCAGTACTTC
V: TRBV6-1
size: -
D: TRBD2
J: TRBJ2-5

CDR3: CASSFPGGPKTQYF
DNA: TGCGCCAGCAGCTTCCCGGGGGGGCCGAAGACCCAGTACTTC
V: TRBV5-1
size: few
D: TRBD2
J: TRBJ2-5

CDR3: CASSRWDWITGELFF
DNA: TGTGCCAGCAGCCGGTGGGACTGGATTACCGGGGAGCTGTTTTTT
V: TRBV5-6
size: -
D: -
J: TRBJ2-2

CDR3: CASSVVGSGSAYNEQFF
DNA: TGTGCCAGCAGCGTAGTAGGTAGCGGGAGTGCCTACAATGAGCAGTTCTTC
V: TRBV9
size: -
D: TRBD2
J: TRBJ2-1

CDR3: CASSLSGLAGQETQYF
DNA: TGTGCCAGCAGCTTATCAGGACTAGCGGGTCAAGAGACCCAGTACTTC
V: TRBV7-9
size: once
D: TRBD2
J: TRBJ2-5

CDR3: CATSTTGAAETQYF
DNA: TGTGCCACCAGCACAACAGGGGCGGCAGAGACCCAGTACTTC
V: TRBV15
size: -
D: TRBD1
J: TRBJ2-5

CDR3: CASQSREGTGNEQFF
DNA: TGTGCCAGTCAATCCCGGGAAGGGACAGGCAATGAGCAGTTCTTC
V: TRBV25-1
size: -
D: TRBD1
J: TRBJ2-1

CDR3: CASSLTGVNTEAFF
DNA: TGTGCCAGCAGCTTGACAGGGGTGAACACTGAAGCTTTCTTT
V: TRBV5-4
size: -
D: TRBD1
J: TRBJ1-1

CDR3: CASSASQGEDTQYF
DNA: TGTGCCAGCAGTGCCTCACAGGGGGAAGATACGCAGTATTTT
V: TRBV6-6
size: -
D: TRBD1
J: TRBJ2-3

CDR3: CASSQRGLSLQETQYF
DNA: TGTGCCAGCAGCCAGAGAGGACTATCCCTCCAAGAGACCCAGTACTTC
V: TRBV4-2
size: -
D: -
J: TRBJ2-5

CDR3: CASSPVFFLAGSTDTQYF
DNA: TGTGCCAGCAGCCCCGTCTTCTTTTTAGCGGGGTCCACAGATACGCAGTATTTT
V: TRBV7-9
size: -
D: TRBD2
J: TRBJ2-3

CDR3: CASSSGPGTAITDTQYF
DNA: TGTGCCAGCAGCTCAGGACCCGGGACAGCTATAACAGATACGCAGTATTTT
V: TRBV7-9
size: -
D: TRBD1
J: TRBJ2-3

CDR3: CASSDLSIQVPKNIQYF
DNA: TGTGCCAGCAGTGATTTGTCCATCCAGGTCCCCAAAAACATTCAGTACTTC
V: TRBV2
size: -
D: -
J: TRBJ2-4

CDR3: CASSEGQGVYEQYF
DNA: TGTGCCAGCAGTGAAGGACAGGGAGTCTACGAGCAGTACTTC
V: TRBV6-1
size: -
D: TRBD1
J: TRBJ2-7

CDR3: CASSRKTSGGADTQYF
DNA: TGTGCCAGTAGTCGAAAAACTAGCGGGGGGGCGGATACGCAGTATTTT
V: TRBV19
size: -
D: TRBD2
J: TRBJ2-3

CDR3: CASSYLSGGADTQYF
DNA: TGTGCCAGCAGTTACCTTAGCGGGGGGGCAGATACGCAGTATTTT
V: TRBV27
size: -
D: TRBD2
J: TRBJ2-3

CDR3: CASSLGLAYNEQFF
DNA: TGTGCCAGCAGCTTAGGACTTGCCTACAATGAGCAGTTCTTC
V: TRBV7-7
size: -
D: -
J: TRBJ2-1

CDR3: CASSLGGGQAFF
DNA: TGTGCCAGCAGCTTAGGGGGGGGCCAAGCTTTCTTT
V: TRBV11-2
size: -
D: -
J: TRBJ1-1

CDR3: CASSQGPGINQPQHF
DNA: TGCGCCAGCAGCCAAGGACCGGGGATAAATCAGCCCCAGCATTTT
V: TRBV4-1
size: -
D: -
J: TRBJ1-5

CDR3: CASSPPTGLHSPLHF
DNA: TGTGCCAGCTCACCACCGACAGGCCTCCATTCACCCCTCCACTTT
V: TRBV18
size: -
D: -
J: TRBJ1-6

CDR3: CSAGGAGTVPAETQYF
DNA: TGCAGCGCCGGGGGGGCGGGGACTGTCCCCGCCGAGACCCAGTACTTC
V: TRBV29-1
size: few
D: TRBD2
J: TRBJ2-5

CDR3: CASSIVAGMDYGYTF
DNA: TGTGCCAGTAGTATAGTTGCAGGGATGGACTATGGCTACACCTTC
V: TRBV19
size: -
D: -
J: TRBJ1-2

CDR3: CASSFLGLAGDEQYF
DNA: TGCGCCAGCAGCTTTCTAGGGCTAGCGGGAGACGAGCAGTACTTC
V: TRBV5-1
size: once
D: TRBD2
J: TRBJ2-7

CDR3: CASSSGRGRTQFF
DNA: TGTGCCAGCAGTTCGGGCAGGGGGCGTACTCAGTTCTTC
V: TRBV6-5
size: -
D: TRBD1
J: TRBJ2-1